This T cell receptor beta chain was captured in a study of beta chain features in type 1 diabetes. V dropped 2 bases and J dropped 6 bases, with 14 bases sitting between them. From germline, CDR1 is KGHSH and CDR2 LQKENI. The CDR3 consists of 15 residues. TCRB transcripts that were expressed got sequenced, as all of the isolated RNA had been reverse transcribed. Produced via immunoSEQ multiplex PCR; TCRdb's table is partial and in-frame only. In the table there are some 150,000 clones, roughly 10% of which are singletons. Per donor, one heparinised blood draw averaged about 110 mL. Each sorted fraction was over 95% pure. This clone was seen only a few times. The antigen remains undetermined. Overall study results and limits: Diminished insertions and augmented deletions at VDJ junctions characterized type 1 diabetes patients. Researchers report that Type 1 diabetes patients had moderately but significantly shorter TCRB CDR3s across all four CD4+ subsets.

V usage is TRBV18 and J usage is TRBJ1-5; a weak D match, TRBD1 (6 bases). The sample was central memory CD4+ T cells from blood. The clonotype originates from a woman between 35 and 50 years old in good health. CDR3 nucleotide sequence: TGTGCCAGCTCACCATTCGAGCAGGGGAGTCAGCCCCAGCATTTT. Translating it yields CASSPFEQGSQPQHF.